This T cell receptor (beta chain) was retrieved from a study of T cells in Graves' hyperthyroidism and ophthalmopathy. This clonotype was seen a single time. The junction does not match germline at one end; this may be a read error. Amplification targeted TCR beta CDR3 regions from RNA transcripts. First-round RT-PCR with HTBI primers amplified the TCR CDR3 region. In TCRdb, the multiplex PCR reads were re-called with MiXCR into one record per CDR3 protein. Here the sample spans hundreds of thousands of distinct CDR3 sequences, about 43% being singletons. The CDR3 totals 13 residues. The germline V gene has CDR1 KGHDR and CDR2 SFDVKD.

This rearrangement joins TRBV24-1 to TRBJ2-5, with TRBD2 identical over 7 bases. The sequenced material came from peripheral blood or thyroid tissue (not recorded which). The receptor was isolated from a woman younger than 35 with Graves' hyperthyroidism. Written as DNA, the CDR3 is TGTGCCACCAGGGGAGGGGCGGAAGAGACTCAGTACTTC. As protein: CATRGGAEETQYF.